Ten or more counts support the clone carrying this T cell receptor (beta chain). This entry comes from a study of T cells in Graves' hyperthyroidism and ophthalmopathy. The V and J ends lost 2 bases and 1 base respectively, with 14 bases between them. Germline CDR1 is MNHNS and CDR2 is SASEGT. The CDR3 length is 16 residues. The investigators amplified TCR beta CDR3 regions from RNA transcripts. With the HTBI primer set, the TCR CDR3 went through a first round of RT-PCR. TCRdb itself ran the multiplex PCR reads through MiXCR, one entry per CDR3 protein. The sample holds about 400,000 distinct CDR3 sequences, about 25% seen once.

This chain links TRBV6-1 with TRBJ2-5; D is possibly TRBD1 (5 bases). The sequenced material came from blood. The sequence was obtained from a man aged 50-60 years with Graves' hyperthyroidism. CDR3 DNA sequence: TGTGCCAGCAGTGAATGGGGCCGTGGAACCCAAGAGACCCAGTACTTC. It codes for CASSEWGRGTQETQYF.